The sequence of this TCR beta chain was determined in a study of beta chain features in type 1 diabetes. Study-wide results and caveats: When Type 1 diabetes patients were examined, their TCRB CDR3s proved moderately but significantly shorter in all four CD4+ subsets. Since sequencing was performed on cDNA, cells with high TCR expression could be over-represented.

Reverse transcribing all isolated RNA meant expressed TCRB transcripts were sequenced. TCRdb's table, derived via immunoSEQ multiplex PCR, lists solely in-frame clones and lacks some. This sample has hundreds of thousands of clones, with 13% found just once. This clone has only a few counts. Its antigen is not identified. Central memory, naive, regulatory and stem cell-like memory CD4+ cells were sorted by CD45RO/CCR7/CD25/CD127/CD95/CD27. The length of the CDR3 is 15 residues. The germline V and J ends were trimmed by 2 bases and 0 bases, with 13 bases remaining between them. CDR1 is GTSNPN and CDR2 is SVGIG in the germline V gene (reference sequence).

Sequenced sample: naive CD4+ T cells from blood. The chain links TRBV30 to TRBJ1-1; D is undetermined. This TCR was recovered from a man between 18 and 35 years old with type 1 diabetes. CDR3 DNA: TGTGCCTGGAGTTTACCGGCGGATATGAACACTGAAGCTTTCTTT. It codes for CAWSLPADMNTEAFF.